These 31 T cell receptor beta chains came from one sample sequenced in a study of T-cell reconstitution after alpha-beta-depleted transplantation in children. As it was prepared, the TCRbeta library received unique molecular identifiers. TCRdb reprocessed the PCR reads via MiXCR and lists one record per CDR3 protein. The sample includes approximately 800,000 distinct CDR3 sequences, less than 20% of them seen just once. The starting material was PBMCs, mostly from graft donor cells, obtained 360 days after TCRalphabeta/CD19-depleted stem cell transplant. The receptors shown here come from a male patient younger than 18 who had a stem cell transplant for acute lymphoblastic leukemia, so the T cells may come from the graft donor.

J is TRBJ2-5 and V is TRBV11-2, with D unresolved. V was trimmed by 0 bases and J by 5 bases, leaving 10 bases between them. This CDR3 comprises 14 residues. Germline CDR1 SGHAT, CDR2 FQNNGV. The CDR3, as DNA: TGTGCCAGCAGCTTAGATCTTGGGGTGGAGACCCAGTACTTC. As protein: CASSLDLGVETQYF. Supplemented by reference TRBV11-2 and TRBJ2-5, the full variable domain reads EAGVAQSPRYKIIEKRQSVAFWCNPISGHATLYWYQQILGQGPKLLIQFQNNGVVDDSQLPKDRFSAERLKGVDSTLKIQPAKLEDSAVYLCASSLDLGVETQYFGPGTRLLVL.

The sample holds a few counts of this clonotype. The rearrangement uses TRBV4-1 and TRBJ1-1; the match to TRBD1 covers 7 bases. Trimming cost V 4 bases and J 9 bases; bases outside gene matches: 14. This CDR3 spans 15 amino acids. Germline V gene lookup returns CDR1 MGHRA and CDR2 YSYEKL. Here the CDR3 reads CASSPGPGQRVKAFF. The DNA for the CDR3 is TGCGCCAGCAGCCCAGGGCCGGGACAGCGGGTGAAAGCTTTCTTT.

V and J are TRBV27 and TRBJ2-7; 10 bases fit TRBD1. The CDR3 is made up of 13 amino acids. Germline values: CDR1 MNHEY, CDR2 SMNVEV (reference sequence). The V segment lost 8 bases and the J segment 6 bases; nucleotides outside the gene matches: 7. The CDR3 here is CASSGTGVSEQYF. As DNA, the CDR3 is TGTGCCAGCTCCGGGACAGGGGTCTCCGAGCAGTACTTC.

Remarks on this clonotype: One end of the junction does not line up with germline, which may come from a read error. The rearrangement uses TRBV3-1 and TRBJ2-1, with D unclear. The CDR3 has 16 residues. CDR1 LGHDT and CDR2 YNNKEL come from the germline V gene (reference sequence). The CDR3 DNA reads as TGTGCCAGCAGCCAACCGGGTAGGGTCGGAAACAATGAGCAGTGCTTC. It specifies CASSQPGRVGNNEQCF.

This clonotype turned up a few times. The chain has TRBV28 and TRBJ2-5; D gene unclear. Trimming shortened V by 7 bases and J by 5 bases, and 17 bases separated the two germline ends. The CDR3 consists of 14 residues. Germline assignment: CDR1 MDHEN and CDR2 SYDVKM. For the CDR3, the DNA is TGTGCCAGCACTCCCCCTAGGGAACTGGAGACCCAGTACTTC. This translates into CASTPPRELETQYF.

The rearrangement uses TRBV9 and TRBJ2-7, with 14 bases aligning to TRBD2. Trimming took 0 bases from V and 7 from J; bases not matched to a gene: 9. The CDR3 runs 17 residues. Per germline, CDR1 SGDLS and CDR2 YYNGEE. CDR3 nucleotide sequence: TGTGCCAGCAGCGTAGGGGGTGCGGGACTAGCGGGAGAAGAGCAGTACTTC. Translating it yields CASSVGGAGLAGEEQYF.

The rearrangement links TRBV10-3 to TRBJ2-1; possible D gene TRBD2, 6 bases. The CDR3 loop spans 15 amino acids. Trimming pared 4 bases from V and 0 bases from J, leaving 10 bases between. CDR1 and CDR2 (germline): ENHRY, SYGVKD. CDR3: CAISGTTSSYNEQFF. The CDR3 DNA is TGTGCCATCAGTGGGACTACCAGCTCCTACAATGAGCAGTTCTTC.

This clonotype was found a few times. The chain recombines TRBV6-1 with TRBJ2-1, with 8 bases identical to TRBD2. V lost 5 bases and J lost 4; bases outside the gene matches: 13. Germline lookup yields CDR1 MNHNS and CDR2 SASEGT. CDR3 length: 17 residues. CDR3 region: CASSLSLGGGPYNEQFF. The DNA of the CDR3 is TGTGCCAGCAGTCTCTCACTCGGGGGGGGACCTTACAATGAGCAGTTCTTC.

The chain links TRBV10-1 to TRBJ2-5; D may match TRBD1 or TRBD2 (6 bases each). The CDR3 loop spans 13 amino acids. CDR1 WNHNN and CDR2 SYGVQD come from the germline V gene (reference sequence). V was shortened by 2 bases and J by 6 bases, with 10 bases between the two germline ends. This chain's CDR3 is CASSEGGQQTQYF. The CDR3 DNA reads as TGCGCCAGCAGTGAGGGGGGGCAACAGACCCAGTACTTC.

The rearrangement uses TRBV3-1 and TRBJ1-1, with D possibly TRBD1 on 6 matching bases. Trimming stripped 4 bases from V and 2 bases from J, with 17 bases between. CDR1 is LGHDT and CDR2 is YNNKEL in the germline V gene (reference sequence). CDR3 length: 16 residues. This chain's CDR3 is CASSLSAGGPNTEAFF. CDR3 sequence (DNA): TGTGCCAGCAGCCTCAGCGCGGGGGGCCCTAACACTGAAGCTTTCTTT.

This clonotype occurred a few times. J is TRBJ2-2 and V is TRBV10-2; 11 bases match TRBD2. Germline V gene data show CDR1 as WSHSY and CDR2 as SAAADI. The V and J ends lost 10 bases and 7 bases, in that order; junction bases with no gene match: 14. This CDR3 region has 16 residues. In nucleotides, the CDR3 is TGCGCCACCAGGCTAGCGGGAGGTTCAGGGGACGGGGAGCTGTTTTTT. This translates into CATRLAGGSGDGELFF.

This clonotype was counted many times. The chain uses TRBV29-1 and TRBJ2-1, with 14 positions matching TRBD2. Trimming took 7 bases from V and 7 from J; bases not matched to a gene: 6. This CDR3 is built from 14 residues. Germline assignment: CDR1 SQVTM and CDR2 ANQGSEA. The chain's CDR3 is CSARTSGRRNEQFF. CDR3 bases: TGCAGCGCCCGGACTAGCGGGAGGAGGAATGAGCAGTTCTTC.

V and J are TRBV29-1 and TRBJ2-4; 8 nucleotides match TRBD1. The CDR3 is 15 amino acids. Germline loops: CDR1 SQVTM, CDR2 ANQGSEA. J was trimmed by 1 base and V by 8 bases; bases with no gene match: 10. The CDR3 bases are TGCAGCCCCCGGACAGGGAAAGATGCCAAAAACATTCAGTACTTC. Its translation is CSPRTGKDAKNIQYF.

This chain joins TRBV7-2 and TRBJ1-1; D is perhaps TRBD1 (5 bases). This CDR3 has 16 amino acids. The V and J ends lost 1 base and 4 bases respectively, with 16 bases between them. Germline lookup yields CDR1 SGHTA and CDR2 FQGNSA. In DNA, the CDR3 is TGTGCCAGCAGCTTAGATGGGGGGTCCTCCAGCACTGAAGCTTTCTTT. Amino acids: CASSLDGGSSSTEAFF.

This clonotype was picked up a small number of times. V gene TRBV5-6 combines with J gene TRBJ1-2; D not resolved. Trimming pared 4 bases from V and 8 bases from J, leaving 12 bases between. The CDR3 has 12 residues. Germline V gene lookup returns CDR1 SGHDT and CDR2 YYEEEE. The CDR3 here is CASSLGPAGYTF. In DNA, the CDR3 is TGTGCCAGCAGCCTGGGCCCAGCAGGCTACACCTTC. The variable domain in full, completed from reference TRBV5-6 and TRBJ1-2, reads DAGVTQSPTHLIKTRGQQVTLRCSPKSGHDTVSWYQQALGQGPQFIFQYYEEEERQRGNFPDRFSGHQFPNYSSELNVNALLLGDSALYLCASSLGPAGYTFGSGTRLTVV.

V gene TRBV7-9 combines with J gene TRBJ2-3, with D perhaps matching TRBD1 or TRBD2 (5 bases each). V was clipped by 2 bases and J by 3 bases, with 9 bases between them. CDR1 and CDR2 from the germline V gene are SEHNR and FQNEAQ (reference sequence). The length of the CDR3 is 14 residues. CDR3 in amino acids: CASSLWDETDTQYF. CDR3 DNA: TGTGCCAGCAGCTTATGGGACGAAACAGATACGCAGTATTTT.

This clonotype was observed a few times. The CDR3 bases are TGCAGTGTATTAGCGGGGGAGAACACCGGGGAGCTGTTTTTT. It is translated as CSVLAGENTGELFF. This rearrangement joins TRBV20-1 to TRBJ2-2, with 9 bases that match TRBD2. Germline V lookup: CDR1 DFQATT, CDR2 SNEGSKA (reference sequence). CDR3 length: 14 amino acids. The trim removed 7 bases at V and 1 base at J, leaving 4 bases unmatched.

V and J are TRBV5-4 and TRBJ1-1, with TRBD1 matching over 7 bases. Losses at the gene ends were 2 bases for V and 6 bases for J; bases not matched to a gene: 16. This CDR3 spans 17 amino acids. Germline assignment: CDR1 SGHNT and CDR2 YYREEE (reference sequence). The DNA of the CDR3 is TGTGCCAGCAGCTTTTTAATTCCCCGCAGGGGGTATGCTGAAGCTTTCTTT. Translation: CASSFLIPRRGYAEAFF.

A few counts support this clonotype. The rearrangement joins TRBV5-1 to TRBJ2-7; no clear D. Trimming cost V 3 bases and J 6 bases, with 13 bases left between them. CDR3 length: 13 amino acids. Germline V CDR1 and CDR2: SGHRS, YFSETQ. CDR3 loop: CASSSRRTGEQYF. The CDR3 nucleotides read TGCGCCAGCAGCTCGCGGCGAACGGGCGAGCAGTACTTC.

This clonotype was observed a handful of times. The V gene is TRBV29-1, the J gene TRBJ2-7; D uncertain. The germline V gene has CDR1 SQVTM and CDR2 ANQGSEA. The V and J ends lost 5 bases and 1 base respectively, with 9 bases between them. The CDR3 totals 12 residues. The DNA for the CDR3 is TGCAGCGTTCTTAAAACTTCCTACGAGCAGTACTTC. Amino acids: CSVLKTSYEQYF.

There are a few counts of this clonotype. The chain carries TRBV4-1 and TRBJ2-2, with D hard to call. Per the germline V gene, CDR1 is MGHRA and CDR2 is YSYEKL. With 0 bases removed from V and 6 bases from J, the gap between germline ends came to 20 bases. CDR3 length equals 18 residues. Here the CDR3 reads CASSQDIRTYGRAGELFF. The CDR3 DNA is TGCGCCAGCAGCCAAGACATCCGTACGTACGGACGGGCCGGGGAGCTGTTTTTT.

There are a few counts of this clonotype. The chain uses TRBV13 and TRBJ2-2; the D call may be TRBD1 or TRBD2 (6 bases each). CDR1 and CDR2 from the germline V gene are PRHDT and FYEKMQ (reference sequence). Trimming removed 5 bases at V and 7 bases at J, with 17 bases between. The CDR3 totals 15 residues. As DNA, the CDR3 is TGTGCCAGCAGCCCTCTCCGGGGGCGGGTCGGGGAGCTGTTTTTT. Its protein product is CASSPLRGRVGELFF.

V gene TRBV5-1 combines with J gene TRBJ1-4, with 9 bases lining up with TRBD1. The germline gives CDR1 SGHRS, CDR2 YFSETQ. The ends lost 0 bases at V and 10 bases at J; junction bases unmatched: 10. This CDR3 contains 16 residues. The CDR3 nucleotides read TGCGCCAGCAGCTTGGGGCCTACAGGGGGCGTCAGAAAACTGTTTTTT. Translation: CASSLGPTGGVRKLFF.

V is TRBV7-9 and J is TRBJ1-5; D possibly corresponds to TRBD1 (5 bases). The V gene lost 1 base and the J gene lost 2 bases, with 9 bases spanning the gap. This CDR3 spans 15 amino acids. Per the germline V gene, CDR1 is SEHNR and CDR2 is FQNEAQ (reference sequence). The CDR3 sequence is CASSLVGEGNQPQHF. The CDR3 nucleotides are TGTGCCAGCAGCTTAGTAGGGGAGGGCAATCAGCCCCAGCATTTT.

The chain links TRBV4-2 to TRBJ2-7; TRBD1 is a possible D gene (5 bases). Trimming shortened V by 4 bases and J by 5 bases, and 15 bases separated the two germline ends. Looked up from germline, CDR1 is LGHNA and CDR2 is YNFKEQ. The CDR3 is made up of 14 amino acids. The CDR3 loop is CASSPGLTVNEQYF. Written as DNA, the CDR3 is TGTGCCAGCAGCCCAGGGCTGACAGTAAACGAGCAGTACTTC.

The CDR3 DNA is TGTGCCAGCAGCCCCCGGCCTAGCGGGAGAGGGGTTACGCAGTATTTT. Its protein product is CASSPRPSGRGVTQYF. This chain connects TRBV7-9 to TRBJ2-3; 10 positions match TRBD2. The germline V gene encodes CDR1 SEHNR and CDR2 FQNEAQ (reference sequence). This CDR3 has 16 amino acids. Germline trimming cut 5 bases from V and 8 bases from J; bases unmatched to any gene: 13. The full variable domain, with the rest looked up from reference TRBV7-9 and TRBJ2-3, is DTGVSQNPRHKITKRGQNVTFRCDPISEHNRLYWYRQTLGQGPEFLTYFQNEAQLEKSRLLSDRFSAERPKGSFSTLEIQRTEQGDSAMYLCASSPRPSGRGVTQYFGPGTRLTVL.

The chain recombines TRBV6-5 with TRBJ1-1, with 9 bases aligning to TRBD1. Per germline, CDR1 MNHEY and CDR2 SVGAGI. CDR3 length: 15 residues. The ends lost 2 bases at V and 5 bases at J; junction bases unmatched: 6. CDR3 bases: TGTGCCAGCAGTTACGGAGGGACAGGGAGTACTGAAGCTTTCTTT. This codes for CASSYGGTGSTEAFF.

The chain carries TRBV10-3 and TRBJ1-2; D is uncertain. Trimming removed 4 bases from V and 5 bases from J, with 11 bases in between. Germline loops: CDR1 ENHRY, CDR2 SYGVKD. The CDR3 has 13 residues. CDR3 loop: CAISVLAIYGYTF. The CDR3 region has the DNA TGTGCCATCAGTGTCCTAGCGATATATGGCTACACCTTC.

This clonotype was counted once. The chain carries TRBV29-1 and TRBJ2-1; TRBD2 aligns across 9 bases. This CDR3 has 14 amino acids. Losses at the gene ends were 5 bases for V and 4 bases for J; bases not matched to a gene: 6. CDR1 is SQVTM and CDR2 is ANQGSEA in the germline V gene. CDR3 region: CSVSPSGMYNEQFF. CDR3 DNA sequence: TGCAGCGTTTCCCCTAGCGGGATGTACAATGAGCAGTTCTTC.

This clonotype turned up a few times. The chain combines TRBV5-1 with TRBJ2-2, with a possible D match to TRBD2 (6 bases). The germline V and J ends were trimmed by 4 bases and 7 bases, with 23 bases remaining between them. There are 17 residues in the CDR3. Germline V gene lookup returns CDR1 SGHRS and CDR2 YFSETQ. DNA of the CDR3: TGCGCCAGCAGCCGAGCAGGGACTTCCCCTTCTGTCGGGGAGCTGTTTTTT. It encodes CASSRAGTSPSVGELFF.

This clonotype was counted at least ten times. The chain couples TRBV7-9 to TRBJ1-1, with a possible D match to TRBD1 (6 bases). V gave up 0 bases and J gave up 11 bases, with 13 bases separating them. This CDR3 is built from 13 residues. CDR1 and CDR2 from the germline V gene are SEHNR and FQNEAQ (reference sequence). DNA for the CDR3: TGTGCCAGCAGCTTAGCCATGGACAGAGTCGCTTTCTTT. Its protein is CASSLAMDRVAFF. Looking up the rest from reference TRBV7-9 and TRBJ1-1 gives the full variable domain: DTGVSQNPRHKITKRGQNVTFRCDPISEHNRLYWYRQTLGQGPEFLTYFQNEAQLEKSRLLSDRFSAERPKGSFSTLEIQRTEQGDSAMYLCASSLAMDRVAFFGQGTRLTVV.